Each of the 28 T cell receptor beta chains below was sequenced from the same sample in a study of blood T cell repertoires in COVID-19. The method was immunoSEQ multiplex PCR; TCRdb's version includes in-frame clones alone and lacks a portion of them. The data contain about 240,000 clones, around 85% of them singletons. Input material: PBMCs or T cells enriched from blood (not recorded which). All receptors derive from a woman aged 40 to 50 with acute COVID-19.

This clone was detected once. V and J are TRBV11-3 and TRBJ1-2; D is perhaps TRBD1 (6 bases). The CDR3 has 13 residues. CDR1 and CDR2 from the germline V gene are SGHNT and YENEEA. Trimming took 3 bases from V and 4 from J, leaving 9 bases between them. Written as DNA, the CDR3 is TGTGCCAGCAGCTTCAGGGGACCCTATGGCTACACCTTC. This gives the protein CASSFRGPYGYTF.

This clone was detected once. The rearrangement uses TRBV5-1 and TRBJ2-3; 7 bases align to TRBD2. Losses at the gene ends were 0 bases for V and 4 bases for J; bases not matched to a gene: 2. This CDR3 contains 14 residues. Germline CDR1 SGHRS, CDR2 YFSETQ. CDR3 nucleotide sequence: TGCGCCAGCAGCTTGGGGGACTACGCAGATACGCAGTATTTT. Translation gives CASSLGDYADTQYF. Drawing the rest from reference TRBV5-1 and TRBJ2-3, the complete variable domain is KAGVTQTPRYLIKTRGQQVTLSCSPISGHRSVSWYQQTPGQGLQFLFEYFSETQRNKGNFPGRFSGRQFSNSRSEMNVSTLELGDSALYLCASSLGDYADTQYFGPGTRLTVL.

With respect to this clone: At one boundary the junction diverges from the germline segment, which might be a read error. The V call is TRBV12-3 or TRBV12-4, the J call TRBJ1-5; D unresolved. There are 12 residues in the CDR3. CDR3 DNA sequence: TGTGCCAGCAGCCCTAGCGATCAGCCCCAGCATTTT. Translation gives CASSPSDQPQHF.

The chain employs TRBV15 and TRBJ1-1; D gene ambiguous. V lost 3 bases, J lost 3 bases, and 14 bases lay in between. Germline V gene data show CDR1 as LNHNV and CDR2 as YYDKDF (reference sequence). The CDR3 runs 15 residues. CDR3 sequence: CATSSPGRVYTEAFF. The CDR3 region has the DNA TGTGCCACCAGCAGTCCGGGGAGGGTGTACACTGAAGCTTTCTTT.

This clone was observed a single time. V gene TRBV30 combines with J gene TRBJ1-2, with D tentatively TRBD1 (6 bases). CDR1 and CDR2 (germline): GTSNPN, SVGIG (reference sequence). The CDR3 spans 11 residues. CDR3 in amino acids: CAARGAYGYTF. The CDR3 DNA follows: TGTGCAGCTCGGGGGGCCTATGGCTACACCTTC.

The V and J genes are TRBV6-5 and TRBJ1-6; 8 bases line up with TRBD1. The CDR3 spans 15 residues. Unmatched junction bases numbered 10, after V lost 5 bases and J lost 10 bases. Germline V gene lookup returns CDR1 MNHEY and CDR2 SVGAGI. CDR3 sequence reads: CASSPPGGAGSPLHF. The CDR3 nucleotides read TGTGCCAGCAGTCCCCCAGGGGGCGCGGGGTCACCCCTCCACTTT.

The chain carries TRBV7-2 and TRBJ2-1; 8 nucleotides agree with TRBD2. V was pared by 1 base and J by 8 bases, with 10 bases of the junction left unmatched. CDR1 is SGHTA, CDR2 FQGNSA, per germline. This CDR3 is built from 16 residues. CDR3 sequence (DNA): TGTGCCAGCAGCTTAGAGACGGGAGGGTTGGGTTATGAGCAGTTCTTC. Translation gives CASSLETGGLGYEQFF.

This clone was counted a few times. The chain carries TRBV5-5 and TRBJ2-1; TRBD1 matches at 9 bases. This CDR3 region has 15 residues. The V segment lost 2 bases and the J segment 9 bases; nucleotides outside the gene matches: 9. CDR1 SGHKS and CDR2 YYEKEE come from the germline V gene (reference sequence). This chain's CDR3 is CASSFVGDRAPEQFF. The CDR3 DNA sequence: TGTGCCAGCAGCTTTGTGGGGGACAGGGCGCCTGAGCAGTTCTTC.

The chain joins TRBV30 to TRBJ1-4; 8 bases map to TRBD1. V lost 1 base and J lost 7; bases outside the gene matches: 5. In germline, CDR1 is GTSNPN, CDR2 SVGIG (reference sequence). CDR3 size: 14 residues. CDR3 region: CAWSGQGLGEKLFF. The CDR3 coding sequence is TGTGCCTGGAGTGGACAGGGGCTTGGTGAAAAACTGTTTTTT.

Here the CDR3 reads CASSFSGTSDQETQYF. DNA of the CDR3: TGTGCCAGCAGTTTCTCCGGGACTAGCGACCAAGAGACCCAGTACTTC. This sequence joins TRBV11-3 and TRBJ2-5, with TRBD2 matching over 10 bases. CDR3 size: 16 residues. Germline V lookup: CDR1 SGHNT, CDR2 YENEEA. Trimming removed 6 bases from V and 0 bases from J; junction bases left unmatched: 7.

The chain uses TRBV6-5 and TRBJ1-1; D gene unclear. The CDR3 runs 13 residues. V lost 10 bases, J lost 0 bases, and 12 bases lay in between. Germline V lookup: CDR1 MNHEY, CDR2 SVGAGI. The CDR3 DNA reads TGTGCCACCCGGTCGATTTTGAACACTGAAGCTTTCTTT. This gives the protein CATRSILNTEAFF.

The chain recombines TRBV15 with TRBJ1-2; D gene uncertain. This CDR3 is 13 amino acids long. The V gene's germline CDR1 is LNHNV and CDR2 YYDKDF (reference sequence). V was clipped by 2 bases and J by 4 bases, with 8 bases between them. CDR3 region: CATSRQEGYGYTF. The DNA for the CDR3 is TGTGCCACCAGCAGACAGGAGGGCTATGGCTACACCTTC.

The chain recombines TRBV4-1 with TRBJ2-5; TRBD2 agrees at 14 bases. The CDR3 is 17 residues long. Trimming took 4 bases from V and 6 from J; bases not matched to a gene: 10. Germline-derived CDR1 and CDR2 are MGHRA and YSYEKL. The CDR3: CASSPGLAGGVEKTQYF. The CDR3 DNA reads as TGCGCCAGCAGCCCAGGACTAGCGGGAGGAGTTGAAAAGACCCAGTACTTC.

This clone was observed a single time. The V gene is TRBV15, the J gene TRBJ1-2; D possibly corresponds to TRBD1 (6 bases). With 1 base removed from V and 4 bases from J, the gap between germline ends came to 10 bases. Germline V lookup: CDR1 LNHNV, CDR2 YYDKDF (reference sequence). The CDR3 is 14 amino acids. The CDR3 loop is CATSRAGVAYGYTF. DNA of the CDR3: TGTGCCACCAGCAGAGCAGGGGTGGCCTATGGCTACACCTTC.

DNA of the CDR3: TGTGCCAGCAGCGTAGCTCCGGAGGATGAGCAGTTCTTC. Residues: CASSVAPEDEQFF. V is TRBV9 and J is TRBJ2-1, with a weak D call TRBD2 (5 bases). This CDR3 contains 13 residues. Germline V gene lookup returns CDR1 SGDLS and CDR2 YYNGEE. V was clipped by 0 bases and J by 8 bases, with 9 bases between them.

The chain joins TRBV12-3 or TRBV12-4 to TRBJ2-1, with D tentatively TRBD2 (5 bases). V lost 5 bases and J lost 6, with 11 bases in between. The CDR3 totals 13 residues. For the CDR3, the DNA is TGTGCCAGCAGTGCTAGCAGCCTCAATGAGCAGTTCTTC. Translating it yields CASSASSLNEQFF.

This rearrangement joins TRBV2 to TRBJ1-6, with unresolved D. V shed 2 bases and J shed 8 bases, with 13 bases lying between them. CDR1 is SNHLY, CDR2 FYNNEI, per germline. The CDR3 has 15 amino acids. The DNA of the CDR3 is TGTGCCAGCAGTGAATTTGGGCAGTTTTATTCACCCCTCCACTTT. This encodes CASSEFGQFYSPLHF.

This rearrangement joins TRBV6-5 to TRBJ1-1; 7 positions agree with TRBD1. CDR3 length equals 14 residues. With V trimmed by 5 bases and J by 4 bases, 7 bases remained unmatched. CDR1 is MNHEY and CDR2 is SVGAGI in the germline V gene. CDR3 in amino acids: CASSKGQLVTEAFF. In DNA, the CDR3 is TGTGCCAGCAGTAAGGGACAGTTGGTCACTGAAGCTTTCTTT.

The V and J genes are TRBV14 and TRBJ1-3; D is perhaps TRBD1 (5 bases). The CDR3 is 15 amino acids. In germline, CDR1 is SGHDN, CDR2 FVKESK. Trimming stripped 0 bases from V and 9 bases from J, with 15 bases between. The CDR3 DNA reads as TGTGCCAGCAGCCAAGAGGGCTCCCGGGGGGTCACCATATATTTT. The encoded protein is CASSQEGSRGVTIYF.

The V and J genes are TRBV25-1 and TRBJ1-6, with 10 bases fitting TRBD1. With V trimmed by 6 bases and J by 7 bases, 3 bases remained unmatched. In germline, CDR1 is MGHDK, CDR2 SYGVNS. The CDR3 is 14 amino acids. The DNA for the CDR3 is TGTGCCAGCAGCCTGACAGGGGGCAATTCACCCCTCCACTTT. Translating it yields CASSLTGGNSPLHF.

This clone was detected once. The chain uses TRBV19 and TRBJ1-4; D may be TRBD1 (5 bases). V lost 6 bases to trimming and J lost 6 bases, with 17 bases between them. The CDR3 is made up of 15 amino acids. Germline CDR1 is LNHDA and CDR2 is SQIVND (reference sequence). DNA for the CDR3: TGTGCCAGTAGCATGATGACAGTCCTGGATGAAAAACTGTTTTTT. This encodes CASSMMTVLDEKLFF.

The CDR3 is CATSDRNRGEGTGELFF. In nucleotides, the CDR3 is TGTGCCACCAGTGACCGAAACAGGGGGGAGGGCACCGGGGAGCTGTTTTTT. The rearrangement uses TRBV24-1 and TRBJ2-2, with a tentative D call TRBD1 (8 bases). The germline V gene encodes CDR1 KGHDR and CDR2 SFDVKD. CDR3 length equals 17 residues. Trimming stripped 4 bases from V and 4 bases from J, with 18 bases between.

The V gene is TRBV6-1, the J gene TRBJ2-1; 7 bases are a match to TRBD2. This CDR3 spans 13 amino acids. Germline loops: CDR1 MNHNS, CDR2 SASEGT. V was pared by 2 bases and J by 6 bases, with 1 base of the junction left unmatched. The DNA of the CDR3 is TGTGCCAGCAGTGAACAGCGGGGCAATGAGCAGTTCTTC. The encoded protein is CASSEQRGNEQFF.

V gene TRBV5-4 combines with J gene TRBJ2-5; 10 bases agree with TRBD1. The V segment lost 3 bases and the J segment 6 bases; nucleotides outside the gene matches: 11. The CDR3 length is 16 residues. The germline CDR1 and CDR2 sequences are SGHNT and YYREEE (reference sequence). CDR3 loop: CASSSSSDRGWKTQYF. CDR3 DNA: TGTGCCAGCAGCTCCAGTTCGGACAGGGGGTGGAAGACCCAGTACTTC.

The chain links TRBV5-1 to TRBJ1-3, with 9 bases aligning to TRBD1. Germline CDR1 reads SGHRS; CDR2 reads YFSETQ. V dropped 1 base and J dropped 0; count of bases not matched to a gene: 8. This CDR3 is built from 18 residues. As DNA, the CDR3 is TGCGCCAGCAGCTTGTCCGGACAGGGGACTTACTCTGGAAACACCATATATTTT. This gives the protein CASSLSGQGTYSGNTIYF.

The chain is built from TRBV14 and TRBJ2-5; D is uncertain. Germline CDR1 SGHDN, CDR2 FVKESK. This CDR3 is 14 amino acids long. Between the trimmed V and J ends, which lost 3 bases and 2 bases, there was a span of 10 bases. DNA of the CDR3: TGTGCCAGCAGCCAGTTCCGTGTACAAGAGACCCAGTACTTC. It is translated as CASSQFRVQETQYF.

The chain couples TRBV4-1 to TRBJ1-3; 7 positions match TRBD1. The trim removed 4 bases at V and 4 bases at J, leaving 7 bases unmatched. CDR3 length equals 15 residues. Germline V gene data show CDR1 as MGHRA and CDR2 as YSYEKL. The CDR3 DNA follows: TGCGCCAGCAGCCCTCAAGGGACAGTAGGAAACACCATATATTTT. This translates into CASSPQGTVGNTIYF.

The rearrangement links TRBV2 to TRBJ2-5; TRBD2 aligns across 16 bases. Germline CDR1 SNHLY, CDR2 FYNNEI. J was trimmed by 6 bases and V by 6 bases; bases with no gene match: 7. This CDR3 has 16 amino acids. The CDR3 DNA is TGTGCCAGCAGATCAGGGACTAGCGGGAGGGACAAGACCCAGTACTTC. It is translated as CASRSGTSGRDKTQYF.